One T cell receptor beta chain is described in this entry. This receptor's antigen is unknown. Base qualities are missing; no much larger clone stands one base away. All of the isolated RNA was reverse transcribed with the High Capacity cDNA Reverse Transcription Kit, so expressed TCRB transcripts were sequenced. Deep immunoSEQ sequencing was applied to naive, central memory and regulatory T cell samples, giving an average of roughly 3.5 million total reads per sample. After sorted cells were lysed in RLT buffer, RNA was extracted with DNase-treated RNeasy Micro or Mini kits, with the choice depending on cell number. To prevent cross-contamination, each cell subset was processed individually, whereas patient and healthy donor samples were processed jointly. TCRB sequences were amplified from cDNA with the immunoSEQ multiplex PCR, producing 87-bp fragments spanning the CDR3 region. Sequencing of the amplicons was done on the Illumina HiSeq platform. Turning to the authors' computational methods: PCR bias was corrected computationally using synthetic template baselines, and reads within Hamming distance 2 were collapsed, with unmergeable singletons discarded. Reads were aligned to IMGT to assign V, D and J genes, CDR3 length, and insertions or deletions at six rearrangement sites. Within each subset, clonotype counts were normalized to sorted cell number, after which true diversity and Gini coefficients were computed with the tcR R package. The overlap coefficient, calculated on TCRB nucleotide sequences, was used to measure repertoire sharing. The immuneACCESS repertoire file appears here via TCRdb, limited to in-frame rearrangements. These files lack a portion of the clones; in checked studies, under half of the deficit traces to unresolved V genes, and the cause of the others is not known. V and J calls and clone size are given by that table; D and trimming were obtained from the DNA. The sample table shows 100,000 to 150,000 clones, and roughly 17% are seen once. Of the sample, about 2.4% falls within the top ten clones.

This sample was taken from a study of beta chain features in type 1 diabetes (dated by TCRdb to the late 2010s). Some background on the complete study: Mean age, gender distribution, total cell number and subset yield were not different between patients and healthy donors. A total of around 110,000,000 sorted cells were examined across all samples, and RNA yield correlated strongly with the number of cells per subset. In the study, TCRB repertoires of sorted circulating CD4+ T cell subsets from recently diagnosed type 1 diabetes patients were compared with those of matched healthy donors. Regulatory and stem cell-like memory subsets were isolated from only 8 patients and 8 healthy donors, whereas naive and central memory subsets came from all 30 or so donors. What the research found in general, with its limitations: Type 1 diabetes patients showed a moderate but significant shortening of TCRB CDR3 length in all four CD4+ subsets. At VDJ recombination sites, patients with type 1 diabetes made fewer insertions and deleted more nucleotides, a pattern implying thymic rearrangement abnormalities. The naive, central memory and regulatory TCRB repertoires appeared to resemble one another more closely among patients than among healthy donors. PCR might favor shorter templates, but patient and control samples were amplified and corrected together, so any skew would affect both groups equally. Only small numbers of individuals were included in the HLA sub-analyses, which left unresolved whether HLA type had any influence on TCRB rearrangement. Sequencing cDNA rather than genomic DNA could over-represent highly expressing activated cells, although activation and CD3 levels did not differ between groups.

The germline V gene provides CDR1 LGHNA and CDR2 YNFKEQ. After removal of 4 bases from V and 10 bases from J, the junction retains 10 bases not matched to a gene. From cysteine to phenylalanine, the CDR3 is 15 amino acids long. Of the read, only the CDR3 DNA is kept; its 45 bases are in frame from base 1. Each donor gave one peripheral blood draw, averaging approximately 120 mL, which was collected into heparinised tubes. Naive, central memory, regulatory and stem cell-like memory CD4+ T cells were sorted on a BD FACSAria II using a panel including CD45RO, CCR7, CD25, CD127, CD95 and CD27. Purity was above 98% for every sorted population. Right away, PBMCs were isolated by Lymphoprep density gradient centrifugation and were stained directly, with no culture step. So that batch effects would be minimized, each experiment stained and sorted samples in pairs, pairing one healthy donor with one patient.

The clonotype originates from a young man with type 1 diabetes. The V and J genes are TRBV4-2 and TRBJ2-1, with 10 middle bases fitting TRBD2. The material sequenced was central memory CD4+ T cells from blood. CDR3 loop: CASSPEAGGLWEQFF. At the DNA level, the sequence is TGTGCCAGCAGCCCCGAAGCGGGGGGGTTGTGGGAGCAGTTCTTC.